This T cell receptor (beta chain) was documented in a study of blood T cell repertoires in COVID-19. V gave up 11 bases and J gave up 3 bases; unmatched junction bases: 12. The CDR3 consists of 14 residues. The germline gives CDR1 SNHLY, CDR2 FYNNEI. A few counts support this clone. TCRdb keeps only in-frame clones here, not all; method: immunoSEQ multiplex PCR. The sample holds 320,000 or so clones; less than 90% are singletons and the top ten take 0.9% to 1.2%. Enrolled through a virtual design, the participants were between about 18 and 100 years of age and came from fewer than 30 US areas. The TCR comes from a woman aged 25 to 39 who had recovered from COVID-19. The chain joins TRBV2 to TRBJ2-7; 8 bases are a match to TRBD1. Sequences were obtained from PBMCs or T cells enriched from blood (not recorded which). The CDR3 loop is CAGRGQGPSYEQYF. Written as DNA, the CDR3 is TGTGCCGGCCGAGGACAGGGACCTAGCTACGAGCAGTACTTC.